This T cell receptor beta chain emerged from a study of T cells expressing NK-cell markers. The CDR3 spans 14 residues. Germline-derived CDR1 and CDR2 are MNHNS and SASEGT. In the case of this clonotype: The antigen remains unidentified.

5'RACE template switching with UMIs generated TCR beta cDNA. Each CDR3 protein gets one entry in TCRdb, which reprocessed the 5' RACE reads and gives no DNA. The sample holds a few hundred thousand distinct CDR3 sequences. Whole-study findings and limits: No clear determination of HCMV specificity was made for expanded NKG2C+ T cell clones.

This TCR derives from a man aged 18-70 years in good health. The V call is TRBV6-1, the J call TRBJ1-3; the D call of TRBD1 rests on TCRdb alone, since no DNA is present to check it. Sequencing input: blood T cells: a sorted CD56 or NKG2C T cell subset, CD4+ or CD8+ T cells, or bulk PBMC T cells (not recorded which). The CDR3: CASSRGGQGNTIYF.